This T cell receptor (beta chain) was captured by sequencing in a study of shared clonotypes between healthy human individuals (dated by TCRdb to 2018 to 2021). Regarding the complete study: The cohort comprised a couple of women and a few men aged 18 to 49 years. For each donor, CD4 naive and CD4 memory were each run on three plates, CD8 naive on two plates, and CD8 memory on one plate. Blood TCR repertoires of a handful of healthy adults were deeply sequenced to estimate repertoire size and the extent of clonotype sharing between individuals. To increase sequencing depth and limit assay-specific biases, TCR repertoire library preparation and sequencing were carried out by different laboratories using diverse techniques. Each donor's leukapheresis produced roughly between about 0.9 and 9.5 billion PBMCs.

TCR CDR3 regions were amplified from genomic DNA by multiplex PCR using the deep immunoSEQ assay. Extracted genomic DNA from each cell subset was distributed evenly across all wells of several immunoSEQ 96-well plates, and each plate was treated as a replicate. For sorted subsets, each replicate PCR was loaded with roughly 190 ng genomic DNA, equivalent to 32,000 or so T cell genomes. Purified libraries were measured with a Qubit 3.0 fluorometer, size-checked on a Bioanalyzer 2100, and measured again with the KAPA Library Quantification kit. Every immunoSEQ 96-well plate was sequenced on a separate single-read 150-cycle Illumina NextSeq 550 flow cell. Regarding the original processing steps: The immunoSEQ output contained only junctional sequences without quality scores, so filtering could not match that applied to full-length reads. Sequences were annotated with PyIR, a Python wrapper for IgBLAST v1.9, using IMGT germline references to assign V/J genes and CDR3. Reads with weak V/J assignments (E-value above 1e-6), missing CDR3, stop codons, out-of-frame junctions, or ambiguous translated residues were removed. A V3J clonotype was defined by an identical inferred V gene, J gene, and CDR3 amino acid sequence. Percentage overlap between repertoires was computed as shared unique clonotypes divided by the size of the smaller repertoire. Three approaches were used to assess repertoire richness: RTK rarefaction, the Chao1 estimator, and Recon v2.1 estimates of unobserved clonotypes. Generation probabilities for all TCRbeta clonotypes obtained by the gDNA method from a handful of donors were computed using OLGA. TCRdb took over this immuneACCESS table, retaining in-frame rearrangements with V and J assigned. Such tables are incomplete; in checked studies, under half of the missing clones stem from an unresolved V gene, and the remainder is unexplained. The V and J calls and clone size come from that table; D and trimming were worked out from the DNA. The sample table shows around 1.6 million clones, and approximately 98% are seen once. 0.45% of the sample goes to the ten largest clones.

Healthy HIV-negative adults with no recently reported acute infections or vaccinations were included as donors. Every donor was a Caucasian adult residing in Nashville, Tennessee, USA. Magnetic negative selection was used to enrich CD4+ T cells, after which naive cells were positively selected on CD45RA and the negative fraction became the memory subset. Blood was obtained by leukapheresis, after which PBMCs were separated by Ficoll-Histopaque density gradient centrifugation and cryopreserved in liquid nitrogen vapor phase. Analytical flow cytometry was used to check the purity and quantity of every magnetically sorted T cell population. Each sorted fraction had its genomic DNA isolated and then quantified by UV absorbance on a Nanodrop 2000c. A word on this clone: The target of this receptor is not known. Base qualities are missing; no much larger clone stands one base away.

The V end loses 0 bases and the J end loses 2 bases, and a stretch of 9 bases separates them. CDR1 and CDR2 were assigned from the germline V gene as SGDLS and YYNGEE. From its cysteine to its phenylalanine, the CDR3 spans 15 amino acids. Left in the record is the CDR3 DNA by itself, 45 bases read in frame from the first base. The paper as a whole reports these results and caveats: Sampling was restricted to blood, and TCR repertoires in tissues likely differ from the TCR repertoires found in blood. Rarefaction of sorted-subset datasets indicated incomplete sequencing despite the large sequencing depth. Compared with non-shared clonotypes, clonotypes shared by all four sorted-subset donors had higher generation probabilities. When several donors were compared, the shared fraction of clonotypes was 5% to 6.5% for naive CD4, about 4% for naive CD8, 2.3% for memory CD4, and less than 0.45% for memory CD8. Larger estimated clonotype richness was generally found for naive subsets than for memory subsets. Pairwise subsampling led to the expectation that sequencing depth would affect the degree of clonotype sharing among donors. Because the study included a small number of donors, the genetic and exposure-history diversity represented was limited.

The specimen sequenced was naive CD4+ T cells sorted from blood. The cell subset or site label of this sample denotes: CD45RA+ positively selected. The receptor chain draws on TRBV9 and TRBJ2-1; the D gene remains uncertain. This receptor was obtained from a man between 25 and 39 years old in good health. The DNA sequence is as follows: TGTGCCAGCAGCGTAGCCGGGTTCGCCTACAATGAGCAGTTCTTC. Its protein product is CASSVAGFAYNEQFF.